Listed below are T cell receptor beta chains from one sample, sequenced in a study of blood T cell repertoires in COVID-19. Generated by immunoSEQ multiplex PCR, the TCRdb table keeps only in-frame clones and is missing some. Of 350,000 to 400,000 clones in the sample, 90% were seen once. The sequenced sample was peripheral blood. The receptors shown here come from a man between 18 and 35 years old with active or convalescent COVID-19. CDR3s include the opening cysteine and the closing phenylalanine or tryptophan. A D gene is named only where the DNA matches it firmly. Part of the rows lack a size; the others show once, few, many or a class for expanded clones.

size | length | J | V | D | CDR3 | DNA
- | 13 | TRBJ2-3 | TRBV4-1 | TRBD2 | CASSQTSADTQYF | TGCGCCAGCAGCCAAACTAGCGCAGATACGCAGTATTTT
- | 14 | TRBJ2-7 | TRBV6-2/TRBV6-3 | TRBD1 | CASSYSGQSYEQYF | TGTGCCAGCAGTTACTCGGGACAGTCCTACGAGCAGTACTTC
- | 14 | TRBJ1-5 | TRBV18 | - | CASSTGSSNQPQHF | TGTGCCAGCTCTACAGGGTCGAGCAATCAGCCCCAGCATTTT
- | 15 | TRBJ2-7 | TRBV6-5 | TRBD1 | CASNNPGQRFYEQYF | TGTGCCAGCAATAATCCGGGACAGAGATTCTACGAGCAGTACTTC
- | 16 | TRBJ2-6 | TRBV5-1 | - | CASSLDVLVWANVLTF | TGCGCCAGCAGCTTGGATGTATTGGTCTGGGCCAACGTGCTGACTTTC
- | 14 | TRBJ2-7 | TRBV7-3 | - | CASSTDGQDYEQYF | TGTGCCAGCAGCACCGACGGACAAGACTACGAGCAGTACTTC
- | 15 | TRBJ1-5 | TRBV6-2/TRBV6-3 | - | CASSYLRDTYQPQHF | TGTGCCAGCAGTTATTTAAGGGACACCTATCAGCCCCAGCATTTT
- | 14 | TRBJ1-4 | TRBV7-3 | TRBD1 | CASSSTGPNEKLFF | TGTGCCAGCAGCTCGACAGGGCCAAATGAAAAACTGTTTTTT
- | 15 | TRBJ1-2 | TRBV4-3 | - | CASSQDGSSEGGYTF | TGCGCCAGCAGCCAAGATGGCAGCTCGGAGGGTGGCTACACCTTC
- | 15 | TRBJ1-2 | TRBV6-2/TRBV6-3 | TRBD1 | CASSNDRAPNYGYTF | TGTGCCAGCAGTAACGACAGGGCCCCTAACTATGGCTACACCTTC
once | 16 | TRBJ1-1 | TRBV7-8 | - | CASSLALTALNTEAFF | TGTGCCAGCAGCTTAGCGCTCACAGCTCTGAACACTGAAGCTTTCTTT
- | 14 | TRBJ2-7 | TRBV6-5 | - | CASSYSKLAYEQYF | TGTGCCAGCAGTTACTCGAAACTTGCCTACGAGCAGTACTTC
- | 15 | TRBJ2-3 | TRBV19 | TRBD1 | CASSFDRGHTDTQYF | TGTGCCAGTAGTTTTGACAGGGGCCACACAGATACGCAGTATTTT
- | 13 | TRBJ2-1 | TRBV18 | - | CASSPDRYNEQFF | TGTGCCAGCTCACCGGACAGATACAATGAGCAGTTCTTC
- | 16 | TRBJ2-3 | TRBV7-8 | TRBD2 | CASSLMDSGGPPTQYF | TGTGCCAGCAGCTTAATGGATAGCGGGGGGCCCCCCACGCAGTATTTT
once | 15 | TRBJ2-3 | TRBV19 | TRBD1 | CASTERDRLTDTQYF | TGTGCCAGTACCGAGAGGGACAGGCTCACAGATACGCAGTATTTT
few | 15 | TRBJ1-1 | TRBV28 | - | CASSLWGQGKKQAFF | TGTGCCAGCAGTTTATGGGGGCAGGGGAAAAAACAAGCTTTCTTT
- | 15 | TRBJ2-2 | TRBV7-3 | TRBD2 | CASSSTLADTGELFF | TGTGCCAGCAGCTCGACTCTAGCGGACACCGGGGAGCTGTTTTTT
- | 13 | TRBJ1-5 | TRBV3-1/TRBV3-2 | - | CASSRDYEQPQHF | TGTGCCAGCAGCCGAGACTACGAGCAGCCCCAGCATTTT
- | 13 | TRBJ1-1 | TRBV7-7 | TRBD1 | CASSFSTGTEAFF | TGTGCTAGCAGCTTTTCGACAGGGACTGAAGCTTTCTTT
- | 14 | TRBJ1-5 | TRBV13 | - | CASSKTPGAQPQHF | TGTGCCAGCAGCAAAACTCCAGGGGCTCAGCCCCAGCATTTT
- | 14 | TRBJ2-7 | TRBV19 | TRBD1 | CASSTQGIPYEQYF | TGTGCCAGTAGTACACAGGGGATCCCCTACGAGCAGTACTTC
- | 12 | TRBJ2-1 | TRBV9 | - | CASSANSYEQFF | TGTGCCAGCAGCGCAAACAGCTATGAGCAGTTCTTC
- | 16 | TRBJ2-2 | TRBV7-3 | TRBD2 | CASSLGGLAGGGELFF | TGTGCCAGCAGCTTGGGAGGACTAGCCGGGGGTGGGGAGCTGTTTTTT
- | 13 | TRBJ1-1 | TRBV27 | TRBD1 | CAIRDRGRTEAFF | TGTGCCATCAGAGACAGGGGGAGGACTGAAGCTTTCTTT
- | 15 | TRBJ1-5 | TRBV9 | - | CASSVGPEPNQPQHF | TGTGCCAGCAGCGTTGGGCCAGAACCTAATCAGCCCCAGCATTTT
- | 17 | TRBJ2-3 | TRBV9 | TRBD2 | CASSPRSGGGGTDTQYF | TGTGCCAGCAGCCCACGGAGCGGGGGCGGGGGCACAGATACGCAGTATTTT
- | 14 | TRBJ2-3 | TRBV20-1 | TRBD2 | CSASPGGARDTQYF | TGCAGTGCTAGTCCCGGGGGGGCCAGAGATACGCAGTATTTT
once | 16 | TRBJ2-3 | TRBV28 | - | CASSPPRSGWTDTQYF | TGTGCCAGCAGCCCCCCCCGGTCAGGATGGACAGATACGCAGTATTTT
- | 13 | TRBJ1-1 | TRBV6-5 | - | CASSYSGGGEAFF | TGTGCCAGCAGTTACTCAGGGGGGGGCGAAGCTTTCTTT
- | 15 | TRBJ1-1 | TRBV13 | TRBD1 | CASSLDRGPNTEAFF | TGTGCCAGCAGCTTGGACAGGGGCCCTAACACTGAAGCTTTCTTT
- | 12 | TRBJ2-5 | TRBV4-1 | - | CASFVPPETQYF | TGCGCCAGCTTCGTCCCCCCAGAGACCCAGTACTTC
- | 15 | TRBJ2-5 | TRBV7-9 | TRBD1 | CASSSVDRGQETQYF | TGTGCCAGCAGCTCGGTCGACAGGGGCCAAGAGACCCAGTACTTC
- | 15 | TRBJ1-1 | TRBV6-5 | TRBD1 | CASSLDRGLNTEAFF | TGTGCCAGCAGTTTAGACAGGGGGCTGAACACTGAAGCTTTCTTT
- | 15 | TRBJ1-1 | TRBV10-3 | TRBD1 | CATRGTGGLNTEAFF | TGTGCCACCCGGGGGACAGGGGGCTTGAACACTGAAGCTTTCTTT
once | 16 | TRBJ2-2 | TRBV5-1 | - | CASSLRQGRDTGELFF | TGCGCCAGCAGCTTGAGACAGGGGAGGGACACCGGGGAGCTGTTTTTT
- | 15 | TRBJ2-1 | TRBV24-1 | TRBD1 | CATSDRQGPYNEQFF | TGTGCCACCAGTGACAGACAGGGCCCCTACAATGAGCAGTTCTTC
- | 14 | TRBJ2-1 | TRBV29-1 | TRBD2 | CSVDSGGAGYEQFF | TGCAGCGTTGATTCCGGGGGGGCCGGGTATGAGCAGTTCTTC
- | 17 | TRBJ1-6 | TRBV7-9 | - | CASSLIRGAGGNSPLHF | TGTGCCAGCAGCTTAATCCGGGGGGCTGGAGGTAATTCACCCCTCCACTTT
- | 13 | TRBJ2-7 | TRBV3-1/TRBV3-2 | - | CASSQGGIYEQYF | TGTGCCAGCAGCCAAGGGGGCATCTACGAGCAGTACTTC
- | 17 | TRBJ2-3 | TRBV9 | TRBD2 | CASSFIPGLGGTDTQYF | TGTGCCAGCAGCTTCATTCCGGGACTAGGCGGCACAGATACGCAGTATTTT
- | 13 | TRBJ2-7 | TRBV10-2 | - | CASTGGTEYEQYF | TGCGCCAGCACCGGAGGGACAGAGTACGAGCAGTACTTC
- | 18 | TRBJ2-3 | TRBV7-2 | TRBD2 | CASSAPGLAGGHTDTQYF | TGTGCCAGCAGCGCCCCGGGACTAGCGGGGGGCCACACAGATACGCAGTATTTT
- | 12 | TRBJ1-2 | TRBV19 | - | CASTTANYGYTF | TGTGCCAGTACCACAGCTAACTATGGCTACACCTTC
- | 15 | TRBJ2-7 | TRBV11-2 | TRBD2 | CASRLQRGGLNEQYF | TGTGCCAGCAGACTCCAGCGGGGGGGCCTGAACGAGCAGTACTTC
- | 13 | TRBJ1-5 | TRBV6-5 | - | CASEDRTNQPQHF | TGTGCCAGCGAGGACAGAACTAATCAGCCCCAGCATTTT
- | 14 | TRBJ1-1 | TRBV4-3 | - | CASSVEVVNTEAFF | TGCGCCAGCAGCGTGGAGGTCGTGAACACTGAAGCTTTCTTT
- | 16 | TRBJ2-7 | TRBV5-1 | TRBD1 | CASSLGPGQGVWEQYF | TGCGCCAGCAGCTTGGGCCCGGGACAGGGAGTATGGGAGCAGTACTTC
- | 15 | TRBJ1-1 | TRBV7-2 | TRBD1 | CASSTRDRLLAEAFF | TGTGCCAGCAGCACCCGGGACAGGTTGCTGGCTGAAGCTTTCTTT
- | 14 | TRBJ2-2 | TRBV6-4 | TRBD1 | CASSGTGDTGELFF | TGTGCCAGCAGTGGGACAGGGGACACCGGGGAGCTGTTTTTT
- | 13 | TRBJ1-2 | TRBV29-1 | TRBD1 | CSVRSDRTYGYTF | TGCAGCGTTAGATCGGACAGGACCTATGGCTACACCTTC
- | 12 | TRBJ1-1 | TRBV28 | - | CASSFRTTEAFF | TGTGCCAGCAGTTTTCGGACAACTGAAGCTTTCTTT
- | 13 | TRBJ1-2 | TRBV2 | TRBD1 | CASSPTGVYGYTF | TGTGCCAGCAGCCCTACAGGGGTCTATGGCTACACCTTC
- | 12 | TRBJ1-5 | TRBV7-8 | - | CASSSREQPQHF | TGTGCCAGCAGCTCTCGGGAGCAGCCCCAGCATTTT
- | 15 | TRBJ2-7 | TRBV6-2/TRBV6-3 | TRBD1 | CASSYPKGQAYEQYF | TGTGCCAGCAGTTACCCTAAGGGACAGGCCTACGAGCAGTACTTC